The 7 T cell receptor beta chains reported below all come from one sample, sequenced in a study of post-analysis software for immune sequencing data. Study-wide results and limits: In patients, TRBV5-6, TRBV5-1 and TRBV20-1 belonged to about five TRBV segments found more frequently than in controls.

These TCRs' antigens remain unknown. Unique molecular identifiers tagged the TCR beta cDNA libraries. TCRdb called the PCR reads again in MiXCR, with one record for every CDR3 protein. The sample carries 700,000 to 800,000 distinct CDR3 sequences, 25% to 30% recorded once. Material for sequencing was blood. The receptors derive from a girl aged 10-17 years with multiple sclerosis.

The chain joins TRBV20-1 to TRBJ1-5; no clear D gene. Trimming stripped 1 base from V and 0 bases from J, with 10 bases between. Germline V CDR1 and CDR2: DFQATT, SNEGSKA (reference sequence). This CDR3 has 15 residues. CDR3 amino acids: CSARVVPHSNQPQHF. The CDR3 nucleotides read TGCAGTGCTAGAGTTGTACCACATAGCAATCAGCCCCAGCATTTT.

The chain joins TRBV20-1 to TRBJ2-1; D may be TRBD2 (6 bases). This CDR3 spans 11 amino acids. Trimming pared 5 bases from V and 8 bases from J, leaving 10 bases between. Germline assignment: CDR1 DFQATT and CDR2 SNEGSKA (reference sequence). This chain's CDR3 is CSASGEYEQFF. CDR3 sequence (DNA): TGCAGTGCTTCGGGAGAATATGAGCAGTTCTTC.

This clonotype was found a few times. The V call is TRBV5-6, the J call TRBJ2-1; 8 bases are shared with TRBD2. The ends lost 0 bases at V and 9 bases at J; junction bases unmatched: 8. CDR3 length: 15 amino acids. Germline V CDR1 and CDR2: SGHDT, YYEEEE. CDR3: CASSLAGRAGGEQFF. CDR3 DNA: TGTGCCAGCAGCTTGGCGGGCAGGGCGGGAGGTGAGCAGTTCTTC.

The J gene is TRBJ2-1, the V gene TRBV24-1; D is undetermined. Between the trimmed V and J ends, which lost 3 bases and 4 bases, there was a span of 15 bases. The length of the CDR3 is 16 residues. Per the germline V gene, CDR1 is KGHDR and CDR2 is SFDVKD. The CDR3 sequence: CATSDPTRASYNEQFF. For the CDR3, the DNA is TGTGCCACCAGTGATCCAACACGGGCTTCTTACAATGAGCAGTTCTTC.

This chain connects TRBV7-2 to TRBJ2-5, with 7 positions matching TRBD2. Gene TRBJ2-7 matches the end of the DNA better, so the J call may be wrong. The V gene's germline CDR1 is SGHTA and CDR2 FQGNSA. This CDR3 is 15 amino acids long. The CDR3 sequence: CASSLAAGVKDEQYF. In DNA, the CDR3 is TGTGCCAGCAGCTTAGCGGCGGGAGTAAAGGACGAGCAGTACTTC.

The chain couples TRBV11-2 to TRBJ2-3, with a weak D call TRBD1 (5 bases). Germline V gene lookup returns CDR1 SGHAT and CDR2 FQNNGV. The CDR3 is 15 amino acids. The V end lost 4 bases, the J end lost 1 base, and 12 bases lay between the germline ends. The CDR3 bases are TGTGCCAGCAGCTCACGACTGGGGCGCACAGATACGCAGTATTTT. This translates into CASSSRLGRTDTQYF.

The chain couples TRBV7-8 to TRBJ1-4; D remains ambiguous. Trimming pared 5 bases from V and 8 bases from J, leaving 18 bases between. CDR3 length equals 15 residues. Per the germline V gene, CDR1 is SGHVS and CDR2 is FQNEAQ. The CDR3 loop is CASSPHRFVLEKLFF. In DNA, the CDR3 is TGTGCCAGCAGCCCCCACCGGTTTGTATTGGAAAAACTGTTTTTT.